Reported below is one TCR beta chain. Using immunoSEQ multiplex PCR, the repertoire was profiled, and TCRdb retains in-frame clones only, with some absent. The profile shows 110,000 or so clones, around 83% of them singletons. This sample is drawn from a study of blood T cell repertoires in COVID-19. Per the germline V gene, CDR1 is LNHNV and CDR2 is YYDKDF (reference sequence). This CDR3 region has 17 residues. Trimming cost V 3 bases and J 2 bases; bases outside gene matches: 10. Sequenced sample: peripheral blood. This clonotype was obtained from a woman aged 80 or over with active or convalescent COVID-19. V gene TRBV15 combines with J gene TRBJ2-1; 7 bases match TRBD1. The CDR3: CATSRLAGTVAYNEQFF. The CDR3 bases are TGTGCCACCAGCAGGTTAGCAGGGACAGTCGCCTACAATGAGCAGTTCTTC. Full variable domain (rest looked up from reference TRBV15 and TRBJ2-1): DAMVIQNPRYQVTQFGKPVTLSCSQTLNHNVMYWYQQKSSQAPKLLFHYYDKDFNNEADTPDNFQSRRPNTSFCFLDIRSPGLGDTAMYLCATSRLAGTVAYNEQFFGPGTRLTVL.